The clone carrying this T cell receptor beta chain turned up a few times. This entry belongs to a study of blood T cell repertoires in COVID-19. Overall study context: T cells, B-cell-depleted T cells, or PBMCs provided the cDNA or gDNA that served as material.

The data were produced by immunoSEQ multiplex PCR, yet TCRdb's version contains in-frame clones alone and is incomplete. The data hold about 160,000 clones, with roughly 81% observed a single time. The TCR was taken from a man aged 35 to 55 with acute or convalescent COVID-19. Material for sequencing was peripheral blood.

CDR3 sequence: CASSPPGQGSGRQYF. As DNA, the CDR3 is TGTGCCAGCAGCCCACCGGGACAGGGGAGTGGTCGGCAGTACTTC. The chain links TRBV3-1 (or the pseudogene TRBV3-2) to TRBJ2-7, with 10 bases fitting TRBD1. V gave up 4 bases and J gave up 9 bases; unmatched junction bases: 12. CDR1 and CDR2 from the germline V gene are LGHDT and YNNKEL (reference sequence). The CDR3 contains 15 residues.